The entry below gives a single T cell receptor (beta chain) sequence along with its context. Original handling: Amplified reference gene primers provided the basis for estimating nucleated cell counts. Profiled with immunoSEQ multiplex PCR; TCRdb holds only in-frame clones, not every one. D and trimming were read from the DNA, whereas the V and J calls and clone size are those reported in that table. This sample has fewer than 500,000 clones, with more than 80% found just once. The record originates from a study of blood T cell repertoires in COVID-19. Overall study context: The United States, Italy and Spain provided the acute and convalescent COVID-19 samples. Nucleic acid was either cDNA or gDNA, and it came from T cells, B-cell-depleted T cells, or PBMCs.

Germline assignment: CDR1 SGHVS and CDR2 FNYEAQ. The CDR3 has 14 residues. V was trimmed by 4 bases and J by 4 bases, leaving 12 bases between them. V gene TRBV7-6 combines with J gene TRBJ2-3; a possible D gene is TRBD2 (6 bases). Sequences were obtained from peripheral blood. This sequence was found in a woman aged 30 to 39 with active or convalescent COVID-19. CDR3: CASSSLPGADTQYF. DNA for the CDR3: TGTGCCAGCAGCTCCCTACCGGGGGCAGATACGCAGTATTTT.